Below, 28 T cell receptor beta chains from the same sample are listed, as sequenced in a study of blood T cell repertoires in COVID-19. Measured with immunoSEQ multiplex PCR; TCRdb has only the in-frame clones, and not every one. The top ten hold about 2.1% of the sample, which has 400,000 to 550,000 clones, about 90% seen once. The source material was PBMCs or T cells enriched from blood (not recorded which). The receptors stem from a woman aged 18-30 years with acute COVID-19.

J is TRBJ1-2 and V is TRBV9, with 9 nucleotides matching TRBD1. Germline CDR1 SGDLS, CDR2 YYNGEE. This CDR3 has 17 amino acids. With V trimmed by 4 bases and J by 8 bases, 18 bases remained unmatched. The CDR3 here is CASSPAGTGSGLGGYTF. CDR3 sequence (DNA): TGTGCCAGCAGCCCTGCCGGGACAGGGAGCGGCCTTGGCGGCTACACCTTC.

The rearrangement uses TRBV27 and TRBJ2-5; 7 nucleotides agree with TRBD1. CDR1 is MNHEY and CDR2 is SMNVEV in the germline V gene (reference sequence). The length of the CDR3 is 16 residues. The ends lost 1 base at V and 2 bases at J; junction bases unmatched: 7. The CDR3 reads CASSLYWDSVQETQYF. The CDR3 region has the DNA TGTGCCAGCAGTTTATATTGGGACAGCGTACAAGAGACCCAGTACTTC.

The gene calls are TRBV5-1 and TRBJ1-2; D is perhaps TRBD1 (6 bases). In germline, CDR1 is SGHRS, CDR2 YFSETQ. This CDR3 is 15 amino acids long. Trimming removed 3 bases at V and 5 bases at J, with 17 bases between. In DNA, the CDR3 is TGCGCCAGCAGCTCCCCCTCGGGGGGCGCGTATGGCTACACCTTC. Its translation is CASSSPSGGAYGYTF.

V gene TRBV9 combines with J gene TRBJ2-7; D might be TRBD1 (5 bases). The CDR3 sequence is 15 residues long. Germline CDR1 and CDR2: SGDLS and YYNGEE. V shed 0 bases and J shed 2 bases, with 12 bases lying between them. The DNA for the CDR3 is TGTGCCAGCAGCGTAGACCAGGGTGGAGCCTACGAGCAGTACTTC. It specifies CASSVDQGGAYEQYF.

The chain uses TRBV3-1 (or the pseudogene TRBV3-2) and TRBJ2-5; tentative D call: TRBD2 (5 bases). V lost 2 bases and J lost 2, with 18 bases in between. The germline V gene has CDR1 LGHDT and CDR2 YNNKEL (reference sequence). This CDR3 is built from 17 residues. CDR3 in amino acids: CASSQPRAGRGQETQYF. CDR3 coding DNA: TGTGCCAGCAGCCAACCTCGGGCGGGCAGAGGACAAGAGACCCAGTACTTC.

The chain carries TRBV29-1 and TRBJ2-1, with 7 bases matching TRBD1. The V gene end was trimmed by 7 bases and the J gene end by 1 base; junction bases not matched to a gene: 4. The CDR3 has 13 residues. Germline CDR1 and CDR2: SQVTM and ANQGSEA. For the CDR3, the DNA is TGCAGCGAGAGACAGGGTTCCTACAATGAGCAGTTCTTC. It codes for CSERQGSYNEQFF.

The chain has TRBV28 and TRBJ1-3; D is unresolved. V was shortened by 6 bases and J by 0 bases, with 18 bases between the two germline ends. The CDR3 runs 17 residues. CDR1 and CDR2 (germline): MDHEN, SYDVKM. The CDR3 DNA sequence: TGTGCCAGCAGCCCACCCGGAGTAGCACTCTCTGGAAACACCATATATTTT. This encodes CASSPPGVALSGNTIYF.

The CDR3 region is CASSLGGPNGYTF. CDR3 nucleotides: TGTGCCAGCAGTTTAGGGGGCCCTAATGGCTACACCTTC. The V call is TRBV27, the J call TRBJ1-2, with D perhaps TRBD1 (6 bases). This CDR3 comprises 13 residues. V lost 2 bases and J 6 bases, leaving 10 bases between the germline ends. CDR1 is MNHEY, CDR2 SMNVEV, per germline (reference sequence).

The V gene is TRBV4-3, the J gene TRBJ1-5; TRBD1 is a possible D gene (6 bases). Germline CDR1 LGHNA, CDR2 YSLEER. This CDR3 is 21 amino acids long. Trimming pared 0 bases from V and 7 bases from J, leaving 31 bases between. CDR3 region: CASSQDLERPRLGGAGQPQHF. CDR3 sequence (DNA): TGCGCCAGCAGCCAAGATTTAGAGCGGCCGCGCCTTGGGGGGGCAGGGCAGCCCCAGCATTTT.

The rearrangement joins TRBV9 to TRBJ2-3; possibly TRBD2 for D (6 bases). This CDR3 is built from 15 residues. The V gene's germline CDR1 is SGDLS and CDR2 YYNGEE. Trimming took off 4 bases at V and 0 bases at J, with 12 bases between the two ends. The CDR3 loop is CASSPWEASTDTQYF. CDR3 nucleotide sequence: TGTGCCAGCAGCCCCTGGGAGGCTAGCACAGATACGCAGTATTTT.

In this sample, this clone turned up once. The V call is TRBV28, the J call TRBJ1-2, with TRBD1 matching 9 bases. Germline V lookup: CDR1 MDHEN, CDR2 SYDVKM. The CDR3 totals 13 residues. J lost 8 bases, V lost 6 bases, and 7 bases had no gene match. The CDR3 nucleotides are TGTGCCAGCAGCCTACAGGGGGCGCGAGGCTACACCTTC. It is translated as CASSLQGARGYTF.

This chain's CDR3 is CASSPGDVGTQYF. CDR3 in DNA: TGTGCCAGCTCTCCGGGGGACGTGGGGACCCAGTACTTC. The V gene is TRBV5-4, the J gene TRBJ2-5; tentative D call: TRBD2 (6 bases). Germline CDR1 reads SGHNT; CDR2 reads YYREEE (reference sequence). Deletions cut 7 bases from V and 7 bases from J, with 17 bases between. This CDR3 region has 13 residues.

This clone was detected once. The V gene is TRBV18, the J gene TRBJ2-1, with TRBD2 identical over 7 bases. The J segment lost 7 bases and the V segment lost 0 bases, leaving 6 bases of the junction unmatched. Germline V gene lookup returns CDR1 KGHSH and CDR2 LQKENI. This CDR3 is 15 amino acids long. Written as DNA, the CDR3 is TGTGCCAGCTCACCACCAGCGGGACGAGGGAATGAGCAGTTCTTC. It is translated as CASSPPAGRGNEQFF.

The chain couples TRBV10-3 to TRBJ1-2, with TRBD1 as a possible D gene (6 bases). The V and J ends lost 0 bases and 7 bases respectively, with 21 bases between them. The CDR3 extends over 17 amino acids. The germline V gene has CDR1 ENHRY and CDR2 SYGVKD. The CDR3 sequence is CAISESNLQGRRGGYTF. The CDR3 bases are TGTGCCATCAGTGAGTCGAACTTACAGGGAAGGCGCGGTGGCTACACCTTC.

CDR3 DNA sequence: TGTGCCAGCAGCGCACAGGGGGCACGGAACATTCAGTACTTC. Its protein product is CASSAQGARNIQYF. V usage is TRBV11-2 and J usage is TRBJ2-4, with 9 bases that match TRBD1. The CDR3 has 14 residues. The V gene's germline CDR1 is SGHAT and CDR2 FQNNGV. V lost 5 bases and J lost 7; bases outside the gene matches: 6.

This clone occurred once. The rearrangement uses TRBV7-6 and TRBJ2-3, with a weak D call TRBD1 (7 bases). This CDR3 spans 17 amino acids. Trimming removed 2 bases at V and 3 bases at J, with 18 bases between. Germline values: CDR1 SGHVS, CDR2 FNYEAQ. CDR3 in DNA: TGTGCCAGCAGCTTACTGATGAGGCAGGGGGGAACAGATACGCAGTATTTT. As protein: CASSLLMRQGGTDTQYF. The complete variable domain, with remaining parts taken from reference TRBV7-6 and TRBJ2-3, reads GAGVSQSPRYKVTKRGQDVALRCDPISGHVSLYWYRQALGQGPEFLTYFNYEAQQDKSGLPNDRFSAERPEGSISTLTIQRTEQRDSAMYRCASSLLMRQGGTDTQYFGPGTRLTVL.

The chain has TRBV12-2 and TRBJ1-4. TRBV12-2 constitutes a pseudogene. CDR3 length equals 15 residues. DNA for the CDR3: TGTGCAAGTCGCTCCCGACTATCCCAGGAAGAAAAACTGTTTTTT. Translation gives CASRSRLSQEEKLFF.

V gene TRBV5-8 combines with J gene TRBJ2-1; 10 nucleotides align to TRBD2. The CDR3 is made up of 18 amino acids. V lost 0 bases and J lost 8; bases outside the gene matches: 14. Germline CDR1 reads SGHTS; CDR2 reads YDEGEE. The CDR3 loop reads CASSLVPPVSGGPYEQFF. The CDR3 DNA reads TGTGCCAGCAGCTTGGTGCCCCCTGTTAGCGGGGGGCCCTATGAGCAGTTCTTC.

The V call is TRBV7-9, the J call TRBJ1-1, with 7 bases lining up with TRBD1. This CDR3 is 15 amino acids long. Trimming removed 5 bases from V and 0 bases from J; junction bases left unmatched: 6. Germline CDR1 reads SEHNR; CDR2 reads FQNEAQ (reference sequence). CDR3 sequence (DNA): TGTGCCAGCAGCGAACAGGGGTCAATGAACACTGAAGCTTTCTTT. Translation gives CASSEQGSMNTEAFF.

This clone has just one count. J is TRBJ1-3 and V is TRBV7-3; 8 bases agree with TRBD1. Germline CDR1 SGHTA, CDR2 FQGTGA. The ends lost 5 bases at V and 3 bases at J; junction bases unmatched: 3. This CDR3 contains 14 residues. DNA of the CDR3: TGTGCCAGCAGCCTACAGGGGGATGGAAACACCATATATTTT. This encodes CASSLQGDGNTIYF.

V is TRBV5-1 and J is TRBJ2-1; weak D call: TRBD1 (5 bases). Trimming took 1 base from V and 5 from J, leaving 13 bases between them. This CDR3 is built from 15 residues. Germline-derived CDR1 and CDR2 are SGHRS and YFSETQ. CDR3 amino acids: CASSLFSGLDNEQFF. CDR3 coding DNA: TGCGCCAGCAGCTTGTTTTCAGGGTTGGACAATGAGCAGTTCTTC. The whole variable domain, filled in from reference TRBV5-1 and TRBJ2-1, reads KAGVTQTPRYLIKTRGQQVTLSCSPISGHRSVSWYQQTPGQGLQFLFEYFSETQRNKGNFPGRFSGRQFSNSRSEMNVSTLELGDSALYLCASSLFSGLDNEQFFGPGTRLTVL.

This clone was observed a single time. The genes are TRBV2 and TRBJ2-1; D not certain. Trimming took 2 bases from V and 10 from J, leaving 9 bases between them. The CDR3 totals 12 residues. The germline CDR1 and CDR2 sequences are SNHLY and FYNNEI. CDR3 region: CASSEYIVEQFF. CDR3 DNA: TGTGCCAGCAGTGAATATATTGTAGAGCAGTTCTTC. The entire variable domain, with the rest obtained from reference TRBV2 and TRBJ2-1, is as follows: EPEVTQTPSHQVTQMGQEVILRCVPISNHLYFYWYRQILGQKVEFLVSFYNNEISEKSEIFDDQFSVERPDGSNFTLKIRSTKLEDSAMYFCASSEYIVEQFFGPGTRLTVL.

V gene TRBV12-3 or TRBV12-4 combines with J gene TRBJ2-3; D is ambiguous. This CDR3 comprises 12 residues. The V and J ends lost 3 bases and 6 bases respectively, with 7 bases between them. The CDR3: CASSLFEDTQYF. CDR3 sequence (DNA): TGTGCCAGCAGTTTGTTCGAGGATACGCAGTATTTT.

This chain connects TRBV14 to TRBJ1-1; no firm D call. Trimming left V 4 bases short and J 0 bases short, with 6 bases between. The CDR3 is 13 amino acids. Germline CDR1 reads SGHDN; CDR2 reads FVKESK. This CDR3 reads CASSPQMNTEAFF. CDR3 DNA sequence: TGTGCCAGCAGCCCGCAGATGAACACTGAAGCTTTCTTT.

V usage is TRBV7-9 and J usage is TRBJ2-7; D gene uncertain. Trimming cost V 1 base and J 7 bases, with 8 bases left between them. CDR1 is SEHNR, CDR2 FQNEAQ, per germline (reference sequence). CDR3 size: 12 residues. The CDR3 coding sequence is TGTGCCAGCAGCTTAGATCGGTCGGAGCAGTACTTC. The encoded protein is CASSLDRSEQYF.

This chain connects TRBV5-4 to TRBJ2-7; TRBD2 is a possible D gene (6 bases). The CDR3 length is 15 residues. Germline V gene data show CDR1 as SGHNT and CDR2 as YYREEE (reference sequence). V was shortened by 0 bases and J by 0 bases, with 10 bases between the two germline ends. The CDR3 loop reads CASSLVLGGSYEQYF. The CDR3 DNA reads TGTGCCAGCAGCTTGGTATTGGGGGGCTCCTACGAGCAGTACTTC.

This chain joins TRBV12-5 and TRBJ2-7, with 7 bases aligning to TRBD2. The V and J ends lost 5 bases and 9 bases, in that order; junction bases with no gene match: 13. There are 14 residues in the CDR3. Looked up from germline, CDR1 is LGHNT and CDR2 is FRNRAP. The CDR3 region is CASGLRLGGTGQYF. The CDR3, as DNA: TGTGCTAGTGGTCTCCGGCTCGGGGGGACGGGGCAGTACTTC. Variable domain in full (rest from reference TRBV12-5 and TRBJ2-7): DARVTQTPRHKVTEMGQEVTMRCQPILGHNTVFWYRQTMMQGLELLAYFRNRAPLDDSGMPKDRFSAEMPDATLATLKIQPSEPRDSAVYFCASGLRLGGTGQYFGPGTRLTVT.

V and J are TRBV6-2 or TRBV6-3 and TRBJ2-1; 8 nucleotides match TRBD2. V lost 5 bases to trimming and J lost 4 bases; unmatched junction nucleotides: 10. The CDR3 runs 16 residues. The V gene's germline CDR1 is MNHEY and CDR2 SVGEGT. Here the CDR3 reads CASSAWQRGPYNEQFF. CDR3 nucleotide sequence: TGTGCCAGCAGTGCCTGGCAGCGGGGGCCTTACAATGAGCAGTTCTTC.